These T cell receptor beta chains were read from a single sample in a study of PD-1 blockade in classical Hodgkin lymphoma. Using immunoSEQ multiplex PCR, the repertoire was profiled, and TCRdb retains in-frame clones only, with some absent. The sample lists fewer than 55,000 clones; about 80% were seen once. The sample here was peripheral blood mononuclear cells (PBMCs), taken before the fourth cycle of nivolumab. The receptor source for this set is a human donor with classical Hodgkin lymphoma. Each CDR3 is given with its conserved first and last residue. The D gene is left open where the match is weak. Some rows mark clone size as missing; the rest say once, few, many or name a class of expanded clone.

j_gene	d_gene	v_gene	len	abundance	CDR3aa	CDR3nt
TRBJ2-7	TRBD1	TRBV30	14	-	CAWVGTGSSYEQYF	TGTGCCTGGGTGGGGACAGGGAGCTCCTACGAGCAGTACTTC
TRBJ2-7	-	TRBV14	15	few	CASSQSVRSSYEQYF	TGTGCCAGCAGCCAAAGCGTTAGGAGCTCCTACGAGCAGTACTTC
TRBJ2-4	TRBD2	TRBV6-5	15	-	CASSSPWVAGSIQYF	TGTGCCAGCAGTTCGCCCTGGGTAGCGGGTAGCATTCAGTACTTC
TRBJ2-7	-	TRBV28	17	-	CASSSHGTTSAPYEQYF	TGTGCCAGCAGTTCCCACGGGACCACTTCGGCACCCTACGAGCAGTACTTC
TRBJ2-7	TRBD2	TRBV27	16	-	CASSSFGLAGAYEQYF	TGTGCCAGCAGTTCGTTCGGACTAGCGGGAGCCTACGAGCAGTACTTC
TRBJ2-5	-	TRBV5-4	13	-	CASSLREVPTQYF	TGTGCCAGCAGCTTGCGCGAGGTCCCAACCCAGTACTTC
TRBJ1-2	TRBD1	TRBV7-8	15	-	CASSLGTGENYGYTF	TGTGCCAGCAGCTTAGGGACAGGGGAAAACTATGGCTACACCTTC
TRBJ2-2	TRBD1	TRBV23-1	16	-	CASRQGSKANTGELFF	TGCGCCAGTCGACAGGGTAGCAAAGCGAACACCGGGGAGCTGTTTTTT
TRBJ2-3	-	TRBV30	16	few	CAWSESAGDRTDTQYF	TGTGCCTGGAGTGAATCGGCCGGGGATCGCACAGATACGCAGTATTTT
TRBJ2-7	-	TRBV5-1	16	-	CASSLGVMGGQGEQYF	TGCGCCAGCAGCCTTGGGGTGATGGGGGGCCAAGGGGAGCAGTACTTC
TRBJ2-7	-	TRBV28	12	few	CASSDSSYEQYF	TGTGCCAGCAGTGACAGTTCCTACGAGCAGTACTTC
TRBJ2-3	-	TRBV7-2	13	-	CASSLARSDTQYF	TGTGCCAGCAGCTTAGCCAGATCAGATACGCAGTATTTT
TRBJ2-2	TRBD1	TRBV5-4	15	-	CASSWRQGYTGELFF	TGTGCCAGCAGCTGGCGACAGGGTTACACCGGGGAGCTGTTTTTT
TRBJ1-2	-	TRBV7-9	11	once	CASQAGGGYTF	TGTGCCAGCCAAGCGGGCGGTGGCTACACCTTC
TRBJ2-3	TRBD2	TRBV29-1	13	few	CSVGRSLTDTQYF	TGCAGCGTCGGGAGGTCCCTCACAGATACGCAGTATTTT
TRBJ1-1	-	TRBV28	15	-	CASSLLDRLNTEAFF	TGTGCCAGCAGTTTATTGGACAGACTGAACACTGAAGCTTTCTTT
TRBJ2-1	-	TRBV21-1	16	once	CASSKTAGHSRNEQFF	TGTGCCAGCAGCAAAACCGCGGGGCACTCACGAAATGAGCAGTTCTTC
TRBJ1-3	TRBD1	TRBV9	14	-	CASSPYDREDTIYF	TGTGCCAGCAGCCCCTACGACAGGGAGGACACCATATATTTT
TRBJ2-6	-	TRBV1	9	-	CTSGNVLTF	TGCACCTCGGGGAACGTCCTGACTTTC
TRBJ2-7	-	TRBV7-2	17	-	CASSLLRGMASSYEQYF	TGTGCCAGCAGCCTTTTACGAGGGATGGCATCTTCCTACGAGCAGTACTTC
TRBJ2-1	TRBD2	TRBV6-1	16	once	CASSEIAGGPYNEQFF	TGTGCCAGCAGTGAGATAGCGGGGGGCCCCTACAATGAGCAGTTCTTC
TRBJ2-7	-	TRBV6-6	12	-	CASSIRGVEQYF	TGTGCCAGCAGTATCCGAGGGGTCGAGCAGTACTTC
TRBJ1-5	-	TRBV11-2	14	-	CASSLGRTNQPQHF	TGTGCCAGCAGCTTAGGACGGACTAATCAGCCCCAGCATTTT
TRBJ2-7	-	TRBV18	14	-	CASSLNGEGSEQYF	TGTGCCAGCTCCCTAAACGGTGAAGGCAGCGAGCAGTACTTC
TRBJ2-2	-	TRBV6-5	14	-	CASSYSGFTGELFF	TGTGCCAGCAGTTACTCAGGGTTCACCGGGGAGCTGTTTTTT
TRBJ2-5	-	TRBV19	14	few	CASSITDRAETQYF	TGTGCCAGTAGTATAACCGACCGCGCGGAGACCCAGTACTTC
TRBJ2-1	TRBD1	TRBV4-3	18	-	CASSQGEAGGGIRGEQFF	TGCGCCAGCAGCCAAGGCGAGGCAGGGGGCGGTATTCGGGGTGAGCAGTTCTTC
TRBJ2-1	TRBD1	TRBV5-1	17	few	CASSSSTGTGGFNEQFF	TGCGCCAGCAGCTCCTCGACCGGGACAGGGGGGTTCAATGAGCAGTTCTTC
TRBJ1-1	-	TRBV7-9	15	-	CASSLIGKGRAEAFF	TGTGCCAGCAGCTTAATAGGGAAGGGCAGAGCTGAAGCTTTCTTT
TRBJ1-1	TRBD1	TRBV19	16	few	CASSIRTGGGNTEAFF	TGTGCCAGTAGTATAAGAACAGGGGGAGGAAACACTGAAGCTTTCTTT
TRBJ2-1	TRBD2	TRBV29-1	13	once	CSAADTSGNKQFF	TGCAGCGCGGCGGATACTAGCGGGAATAAGCAGTTCTTC
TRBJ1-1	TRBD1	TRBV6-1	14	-	CASSVQGAGAEAFF	TGTGCCAGCAGTGTTCAGGGGGCAGGTGCTGAAGCTTTCTTT
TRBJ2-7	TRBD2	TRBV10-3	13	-	CAIAGADFYEQYF	TGTGCCATCGCGGGAGCTGATTTCTACGAGCAGTACTTC
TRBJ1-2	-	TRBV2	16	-	CASSEAAGTGYYGYTF	TGTGCCAGCAGTGAAGCGGCCGGGACGGGGTACTATGGCTACACCTTC
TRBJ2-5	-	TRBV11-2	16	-	CASSLPRTALQETQYF	TGTGCCAGCAGCTTACCCAGGACCGCCCTACAAGAGACCCAGTACTTC
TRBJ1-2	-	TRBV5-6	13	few	CASSLGKNYGYTF	TGTGCCAGCAGCCTCGGGAAGAACTATGGCTACACCTTC
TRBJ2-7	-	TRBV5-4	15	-	CASSLVLGGSYEQYF	TGTGCCAGCAGCTTGGTTCTTGGGGGCTCCTACGAGCAGTACTTC
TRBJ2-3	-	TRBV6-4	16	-	CASSAYPRGSPDTQYF	TGTGCCAGCAGTGCATACCCCCGGGGCAGCCCAGATACGCAGTATTTT
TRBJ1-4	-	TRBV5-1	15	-	CASSLGPTTNEKLFF	TGCGCCAGCAGCTTGGGACCTACAACTAATGAAAAACTGTTTTTT
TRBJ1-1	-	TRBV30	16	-	CAWRREGGSRNTEAFF	TGTGCCTGGAGAAGGGAGGGGGGGTCACGGAACACTGAAGCTTTCTTT
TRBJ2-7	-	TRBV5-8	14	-	CASSGRDSAYEQYF	TGTGCCAGCAGCGGGAGGGACAGCGCCTACGAGCAGTACTTC
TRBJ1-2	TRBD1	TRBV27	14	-	CASSSGTGAGGYTF	TGTGCCAGCAGTTCCGGGACAGGGGCGGGTGGCTACACCTTC
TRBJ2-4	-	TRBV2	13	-	CASSVDLGLVQYF	TGTGCCAGCAGTGTGGATTTGGGGTTGGTTCAGTACTTC
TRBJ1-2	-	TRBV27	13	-	CASSLAHGNGYTF	TGTGCCAGCAGCCTTGCACACGGGAATGGCTACACCTTC
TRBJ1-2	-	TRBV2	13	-	CASTLDTYRGYTF	TGTGCCAGCACCCTGGACACTTATAGAGGCTACACCTTC
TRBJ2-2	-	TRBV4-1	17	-	CASSQDPWPPNTGELFF	TGCGCCAGCAGCCAAGATCCTTGGCCCCCGAACACCGGGGAGCTGTTTTTT
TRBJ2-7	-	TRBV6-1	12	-	CASSESEAGRHF	TGTGCCAGCAGTGAATCGGAGGCAGGGAGACACTTC
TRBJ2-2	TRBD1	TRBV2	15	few	CASRPDRANTGELFF	TGTGCCAGCAGACCGGACAGGGCGAACACCGGGGAGCTGTTTTTT
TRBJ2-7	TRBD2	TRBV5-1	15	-	CASSFTSGGAYEQYF	TGCGCCAGCAGCTTTACCAGCGGGGGGGCGTACGAGCAGTACTTC
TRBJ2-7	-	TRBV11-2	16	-	CASSFETGTLNYEQYF	TGTGCCAGCAGCTTCGAGACCGGGACTCTTAACTACGAGCAGTACTTC
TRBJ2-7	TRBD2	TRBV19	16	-	CASSSPGTSGPSEQYF	TGTGCCAGTAGTTCTCCCGGGACTAGCGGGCCCTCCGAGCAGTACTTC
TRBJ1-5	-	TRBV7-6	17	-	CASSPLPDSNSNQPQHF	TGTGCCAGCAGCCCCCTCCCCGATAGCAATAGCAATCAGCCCCAGCATTTT
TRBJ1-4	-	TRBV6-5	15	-	CASSYEGATNEKLFF	TGTGCCAGCAGTTACGAGGGCGCAACTAATGAAAAACTGTTTTTT
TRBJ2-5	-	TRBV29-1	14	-	CSAETGRFEETQYF	TGCAGCGCCGAGACAGGACGTTTCGAAGAGACCCAGTACTTC